This T cell receptor beta chain was sequenced in a study of beta chain features in type 1 diabetes. Overall study results and limits: Relative to healthy donors, patients appeared to have naive, central memory and Treg TCRB repertoires that were more similar.

Every isolated RNA sample was fully reverse transcribed, so sequencing captured expressed TCRB transcripts. Measured with immunoSEQ multiplex PCR; TCRdb has only the in-frame clones, and not every one. Here the sample spans a few hundred thousand clones, roughly an eighth being singletons. The CDR3 covers 14 residues. Germline-derived CDR1 and CDR2 are MNHEY and SMNVEV (reference sequence). Trimming shortened V by 6 bases and J by 4 bases, and 10 bases separated the two germline ends. This clone was observed a single time. The target antigen is unknown. The gene calls are TRBV27 and TRBJ2-6; tentative D call: TRBD2 (5 bases). The TCR comes from a man between 18 and 35 years old in good health. Sequences were obtained from naive CD4+ T cells from blood. The DNA of the CDR3 is TGTGCCAGCAGCCGAGGGTTCGGGGCCAACGTCCTGACTTTC. It yields the protein CASSRGFGANVLTF.